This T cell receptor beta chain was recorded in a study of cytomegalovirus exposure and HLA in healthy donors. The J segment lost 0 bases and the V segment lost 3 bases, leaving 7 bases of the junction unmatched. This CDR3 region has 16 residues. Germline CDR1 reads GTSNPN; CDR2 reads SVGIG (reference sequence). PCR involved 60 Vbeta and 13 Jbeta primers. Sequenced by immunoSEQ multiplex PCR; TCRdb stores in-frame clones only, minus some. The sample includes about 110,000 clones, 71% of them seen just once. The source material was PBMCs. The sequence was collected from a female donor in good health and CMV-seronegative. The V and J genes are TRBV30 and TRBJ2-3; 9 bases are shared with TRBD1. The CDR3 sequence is CAWSPGQGGSTDTQYF. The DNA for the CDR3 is TGTGCCTGGAGCCCGGGACAGGGTGGGAGCACAGATACGCAGTATTTT.